A single sample gave rise to the 5 T cell receptor beta chains below, sequenced in a study of OX40 agonist ivuxolimab in advanced cancers. Using immunoSEQ multiplex PCR, the repertoire was profiled, and TCRdb retains in-frame clones only, with some absent. The sample includes some 80,000 clones, approximately 88% of them seen just once. The sample here was CD4+ or CD8+ T cells sorted from blood, taken in a trial of the OX40 agonist ivuxolimab. The receptor set was obtained from an adult with an advanced solid tumor such as melanoma, head and neck, liver or kidney cancer.

This clone was seen a handful of times. V gene TRBV2 combines with J gene TRBJ1-5, with a possible D match to TRBD1 (6 bases). This CDR3 contains 14 residues. V dropped 4 bases and J dropped 3 bases, with 10 bases sitting between them. CDR1 is SNHLY, CDR2 FYNNEI, per germline. CDR3 in DNA: TGTGCCAGCAGTGGCGGACAGACCAATCAGCCCCAGCATTTT. It encodes CASSGGQTNQPQHF.

The table lists this clone with a count of one. V and J are TRBV14 and TRBJ2-5; D is unclear. The DNA matches TRBJ2-7 better at its end, which makes the J call doubtful. Per germline, CDR1 SGHDN and CDR2 FVKESK. The CDR3 length is 12 residues. As DNA, the CDR3 is TGTGCCAGCAGTGTTAGCTCCTACGAGCAGTACTTC. Amino acids: CASSVSSYEQYF.

This clone occurred a few times. Other DNA sequences from this sample encode an identical CDR3 as well. This rearrangement joins TRBV11-2 to TRBJ1-2, with TRBD1 as a possible D gene (5 bases). V shed 1 base and J shed 8 bases, with 11 bases lying between them. Germline-derived CDR1 and CDR2 are SGHAT and FQNNGV. This CDR3 is built from 13 residues. This chain's CDR3 is CASSLGAGGGYTF. The CDR3 region has the DNA TGTGCCAGCAGCTTAGGGGCGGGGGGGGGCTACACCTTC.

The gene calls are TRBV6-5 and TRBJ2-7; 8 bases match TRBD2. Germline trimming cut 0 bases from V and 0 bases from J; bases unmatched to any gene: 4. Germline V gives CDR1 MNHEY, CDR2 SVGAGI. This CDR3 has 16 amino acids. The DNA for the CDR3 is TGTGCCAGCAGTTACTCGGTCGGGGGGGCCTCCTACGAGCAGTACTTC. Encoded protein: CASSYSVGGASYEQYF.

The chain carries TRBV27 and TRBJ1-1; perhaps TRBD1 as D (5 bases). CDR3 length: 15 amino acids. Germline V gene data show CDR1 as MNHEY and CDR2 as SMNVEV (reference sequence). Trimming shortened V by 6 bases and J by 1 base, and 15 bases separated the two germline ends. The CDR3 DNA reads TGTGCCAGCAGGTCCCCCAGGGCCTCGAACACTGAAGCTTTCTTT. Translated, it gives CASRSPRASNTEAFF.